What follows is one T cell receptor beta chain and its context. Its antigen is unidentified. This specimen belongs to a study of blood T cells in healthy people across ages. Study context: Capture via template switching afforded approximately one barcoded beta molecule per two T cells.

Notes on the study in general: Greater diversity and more naive CD4+ cells were seen in long-lived donors than in aged donors. Investigators viewed diversity estimates from one million T cells as underestimates, the study reported.

At least 7 million PBMCs were isolated per sample. Sample-barcoded 5' priming and a J-beta primer mix drove a second PCR of 7 to 11 cycles. One entry per CDR3 protein results from TCRdb running MiXCR on the 5' RACE reads. Here the sample spans 650,000 to 1,000,000 distinct CDR3 sequences, around 36% being singletons. Sequencing was carried out using blood. This TCR was recovered from a man between 18 and 29 years old in good health.

In nucleotides, the CDR3 is TGCAGTGCTAGAGAAAGGGCCAGGGAAGGGGGTGGCTACACCTTC. Translation: CSARERAREGGGYTF. The rearrangement joins TRBV20-1 to TRBJ1-2; possible D gene TRBD1, 6 bases. The CDR3 contains 15 residues. V lost 0 bases to trimming and J lost 7 bases, with 18 bases between them. The germline gives CDR1 DFQATT, CDR2 SNEGSKA (reference sequence).